This TCR beta chain originates from a study of hypomethylating agent response in myelodysplastic syndrome. As for the study in general: The myelodysplastic syndrome patients comprised about 10 men and a couple of women.

A remark on this clone: Antigen specificity is unknown.

Two replicates of around 200 ng each gave 400 ng DNA per sample, survey resolution. Sequencing used immunoSEQ multiplex PCR; TCRdb keeps in-frame clones, though not all of them. The data contain 5,800 or so clones, more than 80% of them singletons. The analysis used unsorted bulk bone marrow, not T-cell subsets. Findings and caveats of the study: Shared GLIPH2 clusters possibly recognizing novel MDS antigens remain unconfirmed.

The ends were cut back, 0 bases at V and 9 bases at J, with 12 bases in the middle. CDR1 and CDR2 (germline): MNHNY, SVGAGI (reference sequence). The CDR3 sequence is 14 residues long. This specimen was bone marrow, taken before or after starting hypomethylating agent treatment for myelodysplastic syndrome (not recorded which). The genes are TRBV6-6 and TRBJ2-1, with D hard to call. The source is a human donor with myelodysplastic syndrome. DNA of the CDR3: TGTGCCAGCAGTTACTCTAGGCTTGTAAGTGAGCAGTTCTTC. Its translation: CASSYSRLVSEQFF.